The 14 T cell receptor beta chains below all came from one sample that was sequenced in a study of T cell clonality in common variable immunodeficiency. Clones were read by immunoSEQ multiplex PCR, and TCRdb kept only the in-frame ones, dropping some. The sample has approximately 57,000 clones, none seen only once. Material for sequencing was peripheral blood mononuclear cells. The receptor source for this set is a person between 18 and 75 years old in good health.

This clone was recorded at least ten times. The observed sequence ends 3 residues before the CDR3 terminus, with the missing tail filled in from the germline J gene. The V and J genes are TRBV6-4 and TRBJ2-1, with 11 positions matching TRBD2. Germline V gene lookup returns CDR1 MRHNA and CDR2 SNTAGT. Losses at the gene ends were 3 bases for V and 4 bases for J; bases not matched to a gene: 2. The CDR3 is 15 amino acids. The sequenced CDR3 bases are TGTGCCAGCAGTGAGGGACTAGCGGCTTACAATGAG. It encodes CASSEGLAAYNE. The whole CDR3 sequence is CASSEGLAAYNEQFF.

The table lists this clone with many counts. The DNA ends 3 residues before the CDR3 does, and the rest of the CDR3 is filled in from the germline J gene. V and J are TRBV2 and TRBJ1-4, with 9 bases matching TRBD1. The germline V gene has CDR1 SNHLY and CDR2 FYNNEI. There are 16 residues in the CDR3. The V and J ends lost 7 bases and 3 bases, in that order; junction bases with no gene match: 9. The sequenced part of the CDR3 DNA is TGTGCCAGCAAAGAAACAGGGGGCATGGCTAATGAAAAA. Residues: CASKETGGMANEK. From start to end, the CDR3 is CASKETGGMANEKLFF.

The sample holds many counts of this clone. The read gets to within 3 residues of the CDR3 end, and the germline J gene fills in the rest. V usage is TRBV9 and J usage is TRBJ2-5, with TRBD2 matching 10 bases. J gave up 5 bases and V 4 bases, and 2 bases lay outside the gene matches. Germline CDR1 is SGDLS and CDR2 is YYNGEE. The CDR3 is 13 residues long. CDR3 loop: CASSPGLAETQYF. Partial CDR3 DNA: TGTGCCAGCAGCCCGGGACTAGCGGAGACC.

Of note for this clone: The read terminates 3 residues ahead of where the CDR3 ends, so the germline J gene completes it. The chain has TRBV5-1 and TRBJ2-3, with TRBD2 matching over 11 bases. This CDR3 region has 18 residues. Germline lookup yields CDR1 SGHRS and CDR2 YFSETQ. CDR3 bases read: TGCGCCAGCAGCTTGGTATTAGCGGGAGGGCTAGCGGGAGAGACG. This translates into CASSLVLAGGLAGET. The whole CDR3 sequence is CASSLVLAGGLAGETQYF.

This clone was seen at least ten times. One junction end does not reproduce the germline sequence, and a read error may be involved. The CDR3 extends 3 residues past the end of the read, so its final part is completed from the germline J gene. The chain employs TRBV4-2 and TRBJ2-3, with D possibly being TRBD2 (6 bases). The germline V gene encodes CDR1 LGHNA and CDR2 YNFKEQ. This CDR3 comprises 16 residues. Partial CDR3 DNA: TGCGCCAGCAGCCAAGAACCTAGCGTCAGCACAGATACG. It codes for CASSQEPSVSTDT. The full-length CDR3 reads as CASSQEPSVSTDTQYF.

This clone was detected many times. The missing CDR3 end, 3 residues past where the read stops, is filled in from the germline J gene. V is TRBV5-1 and J is TRBJ1-1, with TRBD1 matching over 7 bases. J lost 3 bases, V lost 4 bases, and 12 bases had no gene match. This CDR3 contains 16 residues. The V gene's germline CDR1 is SGHRS and CDR2 YFSETQ. CDR3 sequence reads: CASSLDRAPTDTEAFF. CDR3 DNA (partial): TGCGCCAGCAGCCTAGACAGGGCCCCCACAGACACTGAA.

This clone was seen many times. The CDR3 end lies 3 residues beyond the end of the read and is filled in from the germline J gene. The rearrangement joins TRBV5-1 to TRBJ2-3, with 11 bases aligning to TRBD2. V was clipped by 4 bases and J by 5 bases; unmatched bases: 3. There are 14 residues in the CDR3. The germline V gene has CDR1 SGHRS and CDR2 YFSETQ. CDR3 DNA (partial): TGCGCCAGCAGCACTAGCGGGGGACAAGATACG. Its translation is CASSTSGGQDT. The full CDR3 is CASSTSGGQDTQYF.

The sample holds a few counts of this clone. The CDR3 end falls 3 residues outside the read, so it is completed with the germline J gene. This sequence joins TRBV19 and TRBJ2-2, with TRBD2 matching over 7 bases. The CDR3 extends over 13 amino acids. The V gene's germline CDR1 is LNHDA and CDR2 SQIVND (reference sequence). CDR3: CASRSGGDEKLFF. The DNA read from the CDR3 is TGTGCCAGTAGATCGGGGGGAGATGAAAAG.

This clone showed up many times. The CDR3 DNA, read in part, is TGTGCCATCAGTGAGGGGCGCGGGAGTTCAAGCAATGAG. It encodes CAISEGRGSSSNE. The entire CDR3 protein reads CAISEGRGSSSNEQFF. The J gene is TRBJ2-1, the V gene TRBV10-3; 7 bases align to TRBD2. The read ends 3 residues shy of where the CDR3 ends; the end is completed using the germline J gene. The V segment lost 2 bases and the J segment 6 bases; nucleotides outside the gene matches: 10. The CDR3 consists of 16 residues. The germline gives CDR1 ENHRY, CDR2 SYGVKD.

Of note for this clone: An end of the junction does not agree with germline; a read error may underlie this. The CDR3 extends 3 residues past the end of the read, so its final part is completed from the germline J gene. This specimen includes other DNA sequences encoding the same CDR3. The chain employs TRBV5-1 and TRBJ1-3; D gene unclear. The CDR3 has 15 residues. Germline loops: CDR1 SGHRS, CDR2 YFSETQ. CDR3 DNA (partial): TGCGCCAACCCGTCCCTCGAGGAGGGTGGAAACACG. Translating it yields CANPSLEEGGNT. The whole CDR3 region reads CANPSLEEGGNTIYF. Together with reference TRBV5-1 and TRBJ1-3, the CDR3 gives the full variable domain: KAGVTQTPRYLIKTRGQQVTLSCSPISGHRSVSWYQQTPGQGLQFLFEYFSETQRNKGNFPGRFSGRQFSNSRSEMNVSTLELGDSALYLCANPSLEEGGNTIYFGEGSWLTVV.

Concerning this clone itself: Possible read error: a much larger clone is one base away. The CDR3 end is not reached by the read, which stops 3 residues before it; the germline J gene fills it in. This rearrangement joins TRBV19 to TRBJ2-7; either TRBD1 or TRBD2 may fit D (5 bases each). Germline-derived CDR1 and CDR2 are LNHDA and SQIVND (reference sequence). CDR3 size: 16 residues. The CDR3 spells CATSIRGAGFSIEQYF. The DNA read from the CDR3 is TGTGCCACTAGTATTAGAGGGGCTGGTTTTTCTATCGAG.

This clone showed up just a few times. Read sequence stops 3 residues before the CDR3 end, and the germline J gene provides the missing end. This sequence joins TRBV30 and TRBJ1-1; 7 bases align to TRBD1. CDR1 GTSNPN and CDR2 SVGIG come from the germline V gene (reference sequence). This CDR3 has 13 amino acids. The V gene end was trimmed by 3 bases and the J gene end by 4 bases; junction bases not matched to a gene: 5. The sequenced CDR3 bases are TGTGCCTGGAGAGACCGACAGGGCACTGAA. It specifies CAWRDRQGTE. In full, the CDR3 is CAWRDRQGTEAFF.

This clone was counted at least ten times. The read ends 3 residues early relative to the CDR3; the germline J gene fills the gap. This chain links TRBV19 with TRBJ1-1; no clear D. This CDR3 is built from 17 residues. Looked up from germline, CDR1 is LNHDA and CDR2 is SQIVND (reference sequence). Trimming removed 7 bases at V and 0 bases at J, with 21 bases between. The CDR3 region is CASMHFPSRSMNTEAFF. Incomplete CDR3 DNA: TGTGCCAGTATGCACTTCCCGTCAAGAAGCATGAACACTGAA.

This clone was recorded many times. Coverage ceases 3 residues before the CDR3 finishes, and the germline J gene fills in the end. The chain joins TRBV6-1 to TRBJ1-4, with D possibly being TRBD1 (5 bases). Trimming left V 0 bases short and J 3 bases short, with 8 bases between. This CDR3 is built from 15 residues. Germline V CDR1 and CDR2: MNHNS, SASEGT. The chain's CDR3 is CASSEAGGSNEKLFF. Incomplete CDR3 DNA: TGTGCCAGCAGTGAAGCGGGGGGGTCTAATGAAAAA.